This T cell receptor beta chain was identified in a study of CD8+CD57+ T cells in acquired aplastic anemia. The template used for profiling TCR beta VDJ and CDR3 was genomic DNA. TCRdb reanalysed the reads using MiXCR and keeps one entry per CDR3 protein. The sample consists of some 170,000 distinct CDR3 sequences, over 70% of them appearing once. The sequenced patients had an expansion of CD8+CD57+ cells seen by flow cytometry. V gave up 6 bases and J gave up 0 bases, with 11 bases separating them. Germline V gives CDR1 SNHLY, CDR2 FYNNEI. The CDR3 consists of 14 residues. Sequenced: sorted CD4+, CD8+, or CD8+CD57+ T cells (not recorded which) from PBMCs. The sequence was collected from a human donor with aplastic anemia. V gene TRBV2 combines with J gene TRBJ1-1, with a tentative D call TRBD1 (5 bases). CDR3 loop: CASRDSPLNTEAFF. The CDR3 region has the DNA TGTGCCAGCAGAGACAGTCCCCTGAACACTGAAGCTTTCTTT.